The 12 T cell receptor beta chains presented below share a single source sample, sequenced in a study of cytomegalovirus exposure and HLA in healthy donors. A multiplex PCR was run with 60 Vbeta primers and 13 Jbeta primers. Produced via immunoSEQ multiplex PCR; TCRdb's table is partial and in-frame only. The sample shows around 99,000 clones, around 81% of them seen only once. The sample comprised PBMCs. These TCRs come from a woman under 40 in good health and CMV-seronegative.

The chain joins TRBV28 to TRBJ1-5; D possibly corresponds to TRBD1 (5 bases). Trimming took 3 bases from V and 4 from J, leaving 10 bases between them. CDR3 length: 14 residues. CDR1 and CDR2 (germline): MDHEN, SYDVKM. The CDR3 bases are TGTGCCAGCAGTTTCCTCGGGGGGAATCAGCCCCAGCATTTT. This encodes CASSFLGGNQPQHF.

The V gene is TRBV14, the J gene TRBJ2-7, with a tentative D call TRBD2 (6 bases). Germline V CDR1 and CDR2: SGHDN, FVKESK. V was cut by 1 base and J by 6 bases, with 19 bases left in between. The CDR3 has 16 residues. CDR3 bases: TGTGCCAGCAGCCAAGGCCGTAGCGGTGGGTTGGGCGAGCAGTACTTC. This encodes CASSQGRSGGLGEQYF.

This clone has a single count. The J gene is TRBJ2-7, the V gene TRBV19, with 13 bases that match TRBD2. Germline CDR1 and CDR2: LNHDA and SQIVND (reference sequence). V lost 10 bases and J lost 2; bases outside the gene matches: 32. This CDR3 is 23 amino acids long. DNA of the CDR3: TGTGCCACCAACGTCCAAGTACAGCAAAAAGTACGACTAGCGGGAGGTCTGGCCTACGAGCAGTACTTC. The encoded protein is CATNVQVQQKVRLAGGLAYEQYF.

V and J are TRBV27 and TRBJ2-7; 13 nucleotides line up with TRBD2. The CDR3 totals 16 residues. The trim removed 3 bases at V and 5 bases at J, leaving 7 bases unmatched. In germline, CDR1 is MNHEY, CDR2 SMNVEV (reference sequence). This CDR3 reads CASSFRLAGGLDEQYF. CDR3 nucleotide sequence: TGTGCCAGCAGTTTCCGACTAGCGGGAGGCCTTGACGAGCAGTACTTC.

This chain joins TRBV11-3 and TRBJ2-5; 14 bases agree with TRBD2. Germline assignment: CDR1 SGHNT and CDR2 YENEEA. J gave up 4 bases and V 5 bases, and 9 bases lay outside the gene matches. The CDR3 has 17 amino acids. CDR3 sequence: CASSKRTGTSGRETQYF. For the CDR3, the DNA is TGTGCCAGCAGCAAACGGACCGGGACTAGCGGGAGAGAGACCCAGTACTTC.

The chain recombines TRBV6-1 with TRBJ2-7; TRBD2 is a possible D gene (7 bases). The CDR3 covers 12 residues. The ends were cut back, 6 bases at V and 4 bases at J, with 10 bases in the middle. Germline-derived CDR1 and CDR2 are MNHNS and SASEGT. CDR3 DNA: TGTGCCAGCAGGAGGGGGGGGTACGAGCAGTACTTC. It specifies CASRRGGYEQYF.

The rearrangement links TRBV2 to TRBJ1-5; no clear D. With 6 bases removed from V and 6 bases from J, the gap between germline ends came to 6 bases. CDR3 length: 11 residues. Germline assignment: CDR1 SNHLY and CDR2 FYNNEI. CDR3 DNA: TGTGCCAGCAGGGAGGGTCAGCCCCAGCATTTT. Amino acids: CASREGQPQHF.

The CDR3 DNA is TGTGCCAGCAGTTTAACGTTTGCTGGGCAGGGCAGCAATCAGCCCCAGCATTTT. As protein: CASSLTFAGQGSNQPQHF. The chain employs TRBV27 and TRBJ1-5; a possible D gene is TRBD1 (5 bases). The V gene's germline CDR1 is MNHEY and CDR2 SMNVEV (reference sequence). CDR3 length: 18 residues. Trimming took off 2 bases at V and 1 base at J, with 18 bases between the two ends.

The V and J genes are TRBV7-9 and TRBJ2-2; weak D call: TRBD2 (5 bases). V lost 3 bases and J lost 7, with 9 bases in between. The CDR3 runs to 13 residues. CDR1 SEHNR and CDR2 FQNEAQ come from the germline V gene (reference sequence). As DNA, the CDR3 is TGTGCCAGCAGCTTTGAGGGCAACGGGGAGCTGTTTTTT. It codes for CASSFEGNGELFF.

The rearrangement links TRBV7-2 to TRBJ2-3; 14 bases agree with TRBD2. V trimming: 1 base; J trimming: 7 bases; junction bases outside the gene matches: 4. The V gene's germline CDR1 is SGHTA and CDR2 FQGNSA. This CDR3 comprises 16 residues. CDR3 sequence reads: CASSLDGLAGGHTQYF. The CDR3 DNA sequence: TGTGCCAGCAGCTTAGATGGACTAGCGGGAGGCCATACGCAGTATTTT.

This chain links TRBV27 with TRBJ2-3; a possible D gene is TRBD2 (6 bases). This CDR3 has 17 residues. Germline lookup yields CDR1 MNHEY and CDR2 SMNVEV (reference sequence). V lost 5 bases and J 3 bases, leaving 21 bases between the germline ends. CDR3 amino acids: CASSGILTSPVTDTQYF. The CDR3 bases are TGTGCCAGCAGTGGCATTCTAACTAGCCCCGTTACAGATACGCAGTATTTT.

The chain carries TRBV5-4 and TRBJ2-1, with 11 bases identical to TRBD2. There are 14 residues in the CDR3. The V and J ends lost 5 bases and 7 bases, in that order; junction bases with no gene match: 5. CDR1 and CDR2 (germline): SGHNT, YYREEE (reference sequence). DNA of the CDR3: TGTGCCAGCAGGGGACTAGCGGTCGGTAATGAGCAGTTCTTC. Translated, it gives CASRGLAVGNEQFF.